This T cell receptor (beta chain) was recovered during a study of cytomegalovirus exposure and HLA in healthy donors. Amplification used 60 Vbeta primers and 13 Jbeta primers. Generated by immunoSEQ multiplex PCR, the TCRdb table keeps only in-frame clones and is missing some. The sample includes 110,000 to 150,000 clones, roughly 80% of them seen just once. Each donor was healthy, and each was a bone marrow donor. This clone was seen just once. In germline, CDR1 is SEHNR, CDR2 FQNEAQ (reference sequence). The CDR3 consists of 15 residues. Trimming took off 4 bases at V and 2 bases at J, with 13 bases between the two ends.

The chain joins TRBV7-9 to TRBJ2-3; tentatively, D is TRBD2 (6 bases). Sequencing was done on a sample of PBMCs. This sequence was found in a man aged 35 to 55 in good health and CMV-seronegative. Here the CDR3 reads CASSSPGVTTDTQYF. In DNA form, the CDR3 reads TGTGCCAGCAGCTCCCCGGGGGTAACCACAGATACGCAGTATTTT.